A single sample gave rise to the 24 T cell receptor beta chains below, sequenced in a study of T cells in localized non-small cell lung cancer. Method: immunoSEQ multiplex PCR; TCRdb's copy keeps in-frame clones and lacks some. The table has roughly 89,000 clones, approximately 91% seen once. The material sequenced was PBMCs, taken before any cancer treatment. The source of these receptors is a woman aged 40 to 75 with stage II squamous cell lung carcinoma.

V and J are TRBV18 and TRBJ2-3, with D hard to call. This CDR3 has 13 residues. CDR1 and CDR2 from the germline V gene are KGHSH and LQKENI. Between the trimmed V and J ends, which lost 3 bases and 2 bases, there was a span of 6 bases. The CDR3, as DNA: TGTGCCAGCTCACCCGGTGCCACAGATACGCAGTATTTT. It translates to CASSPGATDTQYF.

J is TRBJ2-7 and V is TRBV5-4; weak D call: TRBD2 (5 bases). The length of the CDR3 is 17 residues. The germline CDR1 and CDR2 sequences are SGHNT and YYREEE (reference sequence). Trimming cost V 3 bases and J 0 bases, with 19 bases left between them. CDR3 amino acids: CASSSRPIALSSYEQYF. CDR3 bases: TGTGCCAGCAGCTCACGCCCCATAGCGCTAAGCTCCTACGAGCAGTACTTC.

V is TRBV6-1 and J is TRBJ1-1; D not resolved. With 4 bases removed from V and 6 bases from J, the gap between germline ends came to 9 bases. Germline V gives CDR1 MNHNS, CDR2 SASEGT. The CDR3 runs 12 residues. CDR3 loop: CASSGPTPEAFF. In nucleotides, the CDR3 is TGTGCCAGCAGTGGTCCTACCCCTGAAGCTTTCTTT.

The DNA for the CDR3 is TGTGCCAGCAGCTTAAACGGGGGGGCCTACAATGAGCAGTTCTTC. Translation: CASSLNGGAYNEQFF. The chain joins TRBV11-3 to TRBJ2-1, with TRBD2 matching 8 bases. Unmatched junction bases numbered 2, after V lost 2 bases and J lost 2 bases. Germline CDR1 reads SGHNT; CDR2 reads YENEEA. The CDR3 contains 15 residues.

V gene TRBV2 combines with J gene TRBJ2-4; no clear D. Trimming removed 10 bases at V and 9 bases at J, with 19 bases between. Germline loops: CDR1 SNHLY, CDR2 FYNNEI. The CDR3 extends over 13 amino acids. The CDR3 DNA reads TGTGCCACTACAATGGATCCTTTGGGCATTCAGTACTTC. Protein product: CATTMDPLGIQYF. Variable domain in full (rest from reference TRBV2 and TRBJ2-4): EPEVTQTPSHQVTQMGQEVILRCVPISNHLYFYWYRQILGQKVEFLVSFYNNEISEKSEIFDDQFSVERPDGSNFTLKIRSTKLEDSAMYFCATTMDPLGIQYFGAGTRLSVL.

The V call is TRBV7-2, the J call TRBJ1-1; D gene uncertain. This CDR3 spans 16 amino acids. Between the trimmed V and J ends, which lost 1 base and 0 bases, there was a span of 12 bases. The germline CDR1 and CDR2 sequences are SGHTA and FQGNSA. The chain's CDR3 is CASSLDLRALNTEAFF. CDR3 DNA sequence: TGTGCCAGCAGCTTAGATCTGAGAGCTTTGAACACTGAAGCTTTCTTT.

This clone appeared once. The rearrangement joins TRBV5-1 to TRBJ2-5; perhaps D is TRBD1 or TRBD2 (5 bases each). Germline V gene sequence: CDR1 SGHRS, CDR2 YFSETQ. Trimming pared 4 bases from V and 3 bases from J, leaving 13 bases between. The CDR3 is 14 residues long. The CDR3 protein is CASSPWDAEETQYF. The CDR3, as DNA: TGCGCCAGCAGCCCGTGGGACGCCGAAGAGACCCAGTACTTC.

This sequence joins TRBV7-9 and TRBJ2-5, with TRBD1 matching 7 bases. Germline lookup yields CDR1 SEHNR and CDR2 FQNEAQ (reference sequence). There are 16 residues in the CDR3. Trimming at V came to 6 bases and at J to 0 bases, leaving 10 bases not matched to a gene. The CDR3 bases are TGTGCCAGCAGTACCTGGGGACAGTTTGACCAAGAGACCCAGTACTTC. Translation gives CASSTWGQFDQETQYF.

This chain uses TRBV6-1 with TRBJ1-5; no reliable D call. The CDR3 is 14 residues long. The germline V gene has CDR1 MNHNS and CDR2 SASEGT. V lost 6 bases and J lost 0, with 9 bases in between. The CDR3 is CASRRGDSNQPQHF. For the CDR3, the DNA is TGTGCCAGCAGAAGAGGAGATAGCAATCAGCCCCAGCATTTT.

The chain joins TRBV6-5 to TRBJ1-2, with D perhaps matching TRBD1 (6 bases). The germline V and J ends were trimmed by 6 bases and 4 bases, with 18 bases remaining between them. The germline V gene encodes CDR1 MNHEY and CDR2 SVGAGI. This CDR3 has 15 residues. The DNA of the CDR3 is TGTGCCAGCAGCCCATACTCAGGGGTCCCCTATGGCTACACCTTC. Amino acid sequence: CASSPYSGVPYGYTF.

The J gene is TRBJ1-6, the V gene TRBV15; possibly TRBD1 for D (6 bases). The germline V gene encodes CDR1 LNHNV and CDR2 YYDKDF (reference sequence). This CDR3 contains 14 residues. V lost 8 bases, J lost 7 bases, and 15 bases lay in between. The DNA of the CDR3 is TGTGCCACCTCGTACGGGCAGGGGAATTCACCCCTCCACTTT. Translation gives CATSYGQGNSPLHF.

The sample holds one count of this clone. The chain carries TRBV5-5 and TRBJ2-2; D gene unclear. V lost 4 bases to trimming and J lost 6 bases, with 16 bases between them. Per germline, CDR1 SGHKS and CDR2 YYEKEE (reference sequence). The CDR3 has 15 residues. In DNA form, the CDR3 reads TGTGCCAGCAGCCCTATCGATACCCCCGCCGGGGAGCTGTTTTTT. Residues: CASSPIDTPAGELFF.

The chain links TRBV18 to TRBJ1-5, with D unclear. Germline CDR1 KGHSH, CDR2 LQKENI. The CDR3 extends over 15 amino acids. Trimming cost V 2 bases and J 4 bases, with 12 bases left between them. For the CDR3, the DNA is TGTGCCAGCTCACCAGTTCACGGGGAGAATCAGCCCCAGCATTTT. Protein sequence: CASSPVHGENQPQHF.

V gene TRBV27 combines with J gene TRBJ2-2, with 14 bases fitting TRBD2. Trimming at V came to 0 bases and at J to 4 bases, leaving 10 bases not matched to a gene. Germline V gene sequence: CDR1 MNHEY, CDR2 SMNVEV (reference sequence). The CDR3 extends over 20 amino acids. The CDR3 sequence: CASSLSNVGLAGGRTGELFF. CDR3 DNA sequence: TGTGCCAGCAGTTTATCGAATGTTGGACTAGCGGGGGGACGCACCGGGGAGCTGTTTTTT.

The chain links TRBV15 to TRBJ2-4; D possibly corresponds to TRBD1 (7 bases). This CDR3 region has 15 residues. Per germline, CDR1 LNHNV and CDR2 YYDKDF (reference sequence). The V and J ends lost 1 base and 5 bases respectively, with 12 bases between them. The CDR3 nucleotides are TGTGCCACCAGCAGAGGAGGGGGCGGGGAAAACATTCAGTACTTC. It specifies CATSRGGGGENIQYF.

CDR3 in amino acids: CASMLDYTDTQYF. In DNA, the CDR3 is TGCGCCAGCATGTTAGATTACACAGATACGCAGTATTTT. The chain links TRBV10-1 to TRBJ2-3; D unresolved. Germline CDR1 is WNHNN and CDR2 is SYGVQD (reference sequence). V was pared by 7 bases and J by 2 bases, with 10 bases between. The CDR3 extends over 13 amino acids.

In its sample, this clone was seen a few times. This sequence joins TRBV15 and TRBJ1-1; D gene uncertain. The CDR3 extends over 13 amino acids. Looked up from germline, CDR1 is LNHNV and CDR2 is YYDKDF (reference sequence). The ends were cut back, 2 bases at V and 1 base at J, with 5 bases in the middle. CDR3 sequence reads: CATSRQWNTEAFF. The CDR3 DNA reads as TGTGCCACCAGCAGACAGTGGAACACTGAAGCTTTCTTT.

This rearrangement joins TRBV7-9 to TRBJ2-3; the match to TRBD1 covers 9 bases. Per germline, CDR1 SEHNR and CDR2 FQNEAQ (reference sequence). The V segment lost 3 bases and the J segment 1 base; nucleotides outside the gene matches: 8. CDR3 size: 17 residues. The CDR3 loop reads CASSFILRDRGTDTQYF. Written as DNA, the CDR3 is TGTGCCAGCAGCTTCATACTCCGGGACAGGGGCACAGATACGCAGTATTTT.

This clone was counted once. The genes are TRBV6-5 and TRBJ1-1; D remains unclear. With 2 bases removed from V and 1 base from J, the gap between germline ends came to 11 bases. The CDR3 loop spans 15 amino acids. From germline, CDR1 is MNHEY and CDR2 SVGAGI. The CDR3 coding sequence is TGTGCCAGCAGTTACCTCCTCGGTGGGAACACTGAAGCTTTCTTT. The encoded protein is CASSYLLGGNTEAFF.

With regard to this clone: Other DNA variants within this sample encode the same CDR3. The J gene is TRBJ2-3, the V gene TRBV2; D is tentatively TRBD1 or TRBD2 (6 bases each). This CDR3 has 11 amino acids. The germline V gene has CDR1 SNHLY and CDR2 FYNNEI. V shed 7 bases and J shed 5 bases, with 7 bases lying between them. In DNA form, the CDR3 reads TGTGCCAGCAAGGGGGGAGATACGCAGTATTTT. Translating it yields CASKGGDTQYF.

V is TRBV5-1 and J is TRBJ2-5, with D uncertain. With 4 bases removed from V and 4 bases from J, the gap between germline ends came to 11 bases. Germline-derived CDR1 and CDR2 are SGHRS and YFSETQ. The CDR3 length is 13 residues. CDR3 sequence (DNA): TGCGCCAGCAGCCCCCCCTCTATAGAGACCCAGTACTTC. It is translated as CASSPPSIETQYF.

The chain links TRBV5-1 to TRBJ1-2; possibly TRBD1 for D (6 bases). The length of the CDR3 is 14 residues. Germline CDR1 and CDR2: SGHRS and YFSETQ. The V end was cut by 4 bases, the J end by 4 bases, with 14 bases between. The CDR3 DNA is TGCGCCAGCAGCACGGACAGCAGAATCTATGGCTACACCTTC. It translates to CASSTDSRIYGYTF.

The V and J genes are TRBV27 and TRBJ1-1, with 7 nucleotides matching TRBD1. CDR1 and CDR2 (germline): MNHEY, SMNVEV (reference sequence). V shed 6 bases, J shed 4 bases, and the junction held 8 bases outside the gene matches. The CDR3 is 14 amino acids. CDR3 nucleotide sequence: TGTGCCAGCAGGCCACAGGGGCTGGGCACTGAAGCTTTCTTT. It specifies CASRPQGLGTEAFF.

J is TRBJ2-1 and V is TRBV5-8, with D perhaps matching TRBD2 (6 bases). The V gene lost 4 bases and the J gene lost 3 bases, with 20 bases spanning the gap. The length of the CDR3 is 17 residues. The germline V gene encodes CDR1 SGHTS and CDR2 YDEGEE. CDR3 in DNA: TGTGCCAGCAGCCGACGAAGGAGGGGAGTCAACTACAATGAGCAGTTCTTC. This translates into CASSRRRRGVNYNEQFF. Filled out from reference TRBV5-8 and TRBJ2-1, the complete variable domain reads EAGVTQSPTHLIKTRGQQATLRCSPISGHTSVYWYQQALGLGLQFLLWYDEGEERNRGNFPPRFSGRQFPNYSSELNVNALELEDSALYLCASSRRRRGVNYNEQFFGPGTRLTVL.